These 31 T cell receptor beta chains were sequenced from one sample in a study of lymphopenia after photon versus proton radiotherapy. The table came from immunoSEQ multiplex PCR; TCRdb's copy has only in-frame clones and leaves some out. The sample has some 30,000 clones; approximately 90% are singletons. This specimen was peripheral blood, taken from a patient treated with proton-based radiotherapy. Receptors originate from a woman in her sixties with cholangiocarcinoma. Some clones in this sample may be carry-over from other donors' samples.

The gene calls are TRBV25-1 and TRBJ2-3, with TRBD2 as a possible D gene (5 bases). Trimming cost V 8 bases and J 3 bases, with 9 bases left between them. The length of the CDR3 is 12 residues. The germline V gene has CDR1 MGHDK and CDR2 SYGVNS. In DNA form, the CDR3 reads TGTGCCAGCGCCGGGGTAACAGATACGCAGTATTTT. This translates into CASAGVTDTQYF.

The rearrangement uses TRBV7-9 and TRBJ2-3; the D is unclear. The ends were cut back, 7 bases at V and 4 bases at J, with 9 bases in the middle. Germline V gene sequence: CDR1 SEHNR, CDR2 FQNEAQ (reference sequence). The CDR3 length is 12 residues. CDR3 in amino acids: CASIYGSDTQYF. The CDR3 DNA follows: TGTGCCAGCATCTACGGATCAGATACGCAGTATTTT. Together with reference TRBV7-9 and TRBJ2-3, the CDR3 gives the full variable domain: DTGVSQNPRHKITKRGQNVTFRCDPISEHNRLYWYRQTLGQGPEFLTYFQNEAQLEKSRLLSDRFSAERPKGSFSTLEIQRTEQGDSAMYLCASIYGSDTQYFGPGTRLTVL.

This chain connects TRBV11-2 to TRBJ1-2; D is possibly TRBD1 (5 bases). V gave up 1 base and J gave up 1 base, with 10 bases separating them. The CDR3 has 15 residues. Germline CDR1 SGHAT, CDR2 FQNNGV. CDR3 DNA: TGTGCCAGCAGCTTAGGCGGGACGCTTAACTATGGCTACACCTTC. This codes for CASSLGGTLNYGYTF.

The V call is TRBV14, the J call TRBJ1-3; TRBD1 matches at 8 bases. V was pared by 1 base and J by 0 bases, with 8 bases of the junction left unmatched. Germline V gene sequence: CDR1 SGHDN, CDR2 FVKESK. The CDR3 sequence is 18 residues long. The CDR3 DNA reads as TGTGCCAGCAGCCAAGTGCCAGGGGGCTTGATCTCTGGAAACACCATATATTTT. Translation: CASSQVPGGLISGNTIYF.

The chain uses TRBV5-1 and TRBJ2-3; TRBD1 matches 9 bases. The CDR3 is 15 residues long. The ends lost 6 bases at V and 1 base at J; junction bases unmatched: 6. Per germline, CDR1 SGHRS and CDR2 YFSETQ. The CDR3 coding sequence is TGCGCCAGCACCGAACAGGGGGCCGGCACAGATACGCAGTATTTT. Its translation: CASTEQGAGTDTQYF.

The chain carries TRBV11-2 and TRBJ2-7; 12 nucleotides agree with TRBD2. This CDR3 contains 14 residues. V shed 1 base and J 9 bases; nucleotides not matched to a gene: 4. Germline V CDR1 and CDR2: SGHAT, FQNNGV. CDR3 loop: CASSLGRTSGAQYF. The CDR3 DNA reads TGTGCCAGCAGCTTAGGGAGGACTAGCGGGGCGCAGTACTTC.

The chain uses TRBV19 and TRBJ1-4; D unclear. Looked up from germline, CDR1 is LNHDA and CDR2 is SQIVND (reference sequence). V lost 8 bases and J 0 bases, leaving 10 bases between the germline ends. The CDR3 has 14 amino acids. CDR3 residues: CASRYGTTNEKLFF. CDR3 DNA: TGTGCCAGTCGCTACGGAACAACTAATGAAAAACTGTTTTTT.

This chain links TRBV6-6 with TRBJ1-6; 7 bases match TRBD1. This CDR3 comprises 14 residues. In germline, CDR1 is MNHNY, CDR2 SVGAGI (reference sequence). The V segment lost 5 bases and the J segment 7 bases; nucleotides outside the gene matches: 5. As DNA, the CDR3 is TGTGCCAGCAGTCCAGGGACAGTGAATTCACCCCTCCACTTT. Its translation is CASSPGTVNSPLHF.

The gene calls are TRBV11-2 and TRBJ2-1, with 9 bases matching TRBD1. J was trimmed by 9 bases and V by 1 base; bases with no gene match: 7. The CDR3 spans 15 residues. Germline V gene sequence: CDR1 SGHAT, CDR2 FQNNGV. CDR3 loop: CASSLVGQGMVEQFF. As DNA, the CDR3 is TGTGCCAGCAGCTTAGTTGGACAGGGGATGGTTGAGCAGTTCTTC.

Notes on this clone: With only one base between it and a far larger clone, this is likely a read error. CDR3 residues: CASSGSNEQFF. DNA for the CDR3: TGTGCCAGCAGCGGGAGCAATGAGCAGTTCTTC. The chain recombines TRBV5-3 with TRBJ2-1; 8 bases are shared with TRBD2. TRBV5-3 is annotated as an ORF whose role is uncertain. Trimming cost V 8 bases and J 6 bases; bases outside gene matches: 1. This CDR3 contains 11 residues.

This clone was seen once. J is TRBJ2-1 and V is TRBV6-5, with D possibly being TRBD1 or TRBD2 (6 bases each). Trimming removed 1 base from V and 7 bases from J, with 8 bases in between. The CDR3 sequence is 13 residues long. Germline CDR1 is MNHEY and CDR2 is SVGAGI. The CDR3 here is CASSYWRGNEQFF. CDR3 in DNA: TGTGCCAGCAGTTACTGGAGGGGGAATGAGCAGTTCTTC.

The chain couples TRBV7-8 to TRBJ1-2, with 7 bases identical to TRBD1. The CDR3 covers 16 residues. Germline trimming cut 5 bases from V and 5 bases from J; bases unmatched to any gene: 14. Germline CDR1 is SGHVS and CDR2 is FQNEAQ. The CDR3 region has the DNA TGTGCCAGCAGCCATAACAGGGGCGGGGGGTTTTATGGCTACACCTTC. Translating gives CASSHNRGGGFYGYTF.

The gene calls are TRBV9 and TRBJ2-2; the D gene is possibly TRBD1 (5 bases). Germline CDR1 and CDR2: SGDLS and YYNGEE. There are 15 residues in the CDR3. Trimming left V 3 bases short and J 0 bases short, with 9 bases between. CDR3 residues: CASSDTGTNTGELFF. As DNA, the CDR3 is TGTGCCAGCAGCGACACAGGAACGAACACCGGGGAGCTGTTTTTT. The full variable domain, its missing parts supplied by reference TRBV9 and TRBJ2-2, is DSGVTQTPKHLITATGQRVTLRCSPRSGDLSVYWYQQSLDQGLQFLIQYYNGEERAKGNILERFSAQQFPDLHSELNLSSLELGDSALYFCASSDTGTNTGELFFGEGSRLTVL.

J is TRBJ2-5 and V is TRBV21-1; the D call in the table, TRBD2, was not verified against the DNA. TRBV21-1 is a pseudogene. This CDR3 contains 12 residues. CDR3 sequence (DNA): TGTGCCAGCAGCCGTGCGGGGGTGACCCAGTACTTC. It is translated as CASSRAGVTQYF.

The CDR3 DNA is TGTGCCAGCAGTTTAGAGCCAGCTCTGCTGTTTTTT. It is translated as CASSLEPALLFF. The chain joins TRBV28 to TRBJ1-4; the D is unclear. Germline CDR1 MDHEN, CDR2 SYDVKM. This CDR3 has 12 amino acids. Trimming removed 2 bases from V and 14 bases from J, with 12 bases in between.

V gene TRBV11-2 combines with J gene TRBJ2-7; TRBD2 is a possible D gene (5 bases). The CDR3 spans 13 residues. Germline values: CDR1 SGHAT, CDR2 FQNNGV. The ends were cut back, 2 bases at V and 5 bases at J, with 10 bases in the middle. Here the CDR3 DNA reads TGTGCCAGCAGCTTAAGCCGGCGGGACGAGCAGTACTTC. This codes for CASSLSRRDEQYF.

The rearrangement joins TRBV9 to TRBJ2-1; perhaps TRBD2 as D (6 bases). This CDR3 has 18 residues. CDR1 is SGDLS, CDR2 YYNGEE, per germline. The germline V and J ends were trimmed by 0 bases and 0 bases, with 16 bases remaining between them. CDR3 residues: CASSVVVGGTSSYNEQFF. CDR3 bases: TGTGCCAGCAGCGTAGTGGTTGGGGGGACGAGCTCCTACAATGAGCAGTTCTTC.

This sequence joins TRBV18 and TRBJ1-4; D remains unclear. This CDR3 contains 13 residues. Trimming took off 6 bases at V and 4 bases at J, with 9 bases between the two ends. Germline V CDR1 and CDR2: KGHSH, LQKENI. The CDR3 loop is CASSLAINEKLFF. Here the CDR3 DNA reads TGTGCCAGCTCTCTCGCGATTAATGAAAAACTGTTTTTT.

This chain joins TRBV19 and TRBJ2-3; perhaps TRBD1 as D (6 bases). The V gene's germline CDR1 is LNHDA and CDR2 SQIVND (reference sequence). The V end was cut by 7 bases, the J end by 0 bases, with 14 bases between. There are 15 residues in the CDR3. This chain's CDR3 is CASNHGQISTDTQYF. CDR3 nucleotides: TGTGCCAGTAACCACGGACAGATAAGCACAGATACGCAGTATTTT.

The V and J genes are TRBV7-2 and TRBJ1-2; D remains unclear. The length of the CDR3 is 15 residues. The V and J ends lost 5 bases and 3 bases respectively, with 16 bases between them. From germline, CDR1 is SGHTA and CDR2 FQGNSA. This CDR3 is CASSPPEGDDYGYTF. The CDR3, as DNA: TGTGCCAGCAGCCCACCTGAGGGAGACGACTATGGCTACACCTTC.

The chain combines TRBV21-1 with TRBJ2-7. TRBV21-1 is labeled a pseudogene. This CDR3 has 15 amino acids. CDR3 sequence reads: CASSKAPGRFYEQYF. CDR3 in DNA: TGTGCCAGCAGCAAAGCGCCGGGACGCTTCTACGAGCAGTACTTC.

This clone was recorded once. The chain links TRBV7-9 to TRBJ2-1; TRBD2 matches 8 bases. The CDR3 extends over 15 amino acids. V dropped 4 bases and J dropped 7; count of bases not matched to a gene: 9. Germline V lookup: CDR1 SEHNR, CDR2 FQNEAQ (reference sequence). The CDR3 DNA sequence: TGTGCCAGCAGCTCGACCGGGACTAGAGAGAATGAGCAGTTCTTC. Translating gives CASSSTGTRENEQFF.

The rearrangement joins TRBV7-2 to TRBJ2-5; D not certain. CDR1 SGHTA and CDR2 FQGNSA come from the germline V gene. V shed 3 bases and J shed 5 bases, with 7 bases lying between them. The CDR3 covers 12 residues. The CDR3 region has the DNA TGTGCCAGCAGCTTTGTCAGGGAGACCCAGTACTTC. It codes for CASSFVRETQYF.

The rearrangement joins TRBV6-6 to TRBJ2-7, with 7 positions matching TRBD1. The V gene end was trimmed by 5 bases and the J gene end by 6 bases; junction bases not matched to a gene: 13. The germline CDR1 and CDR2 sequences are MNHNY and SVGAGI (reference sequence). The CDR3 extends over 15 amino acids. CDR3 in DNA: TGTGCCAGCAGTAGAAAACAGGGGTGGAACGGCGAGCAGTACTTC. The encoded protein is CASSRKQGWNGEQYF.

The rearrangement links TRBV19 to TRBJ2-7, with TRBD2 as a possible D gene (5 bases). V dropped 6 bases and J dropped 0 bases, with 9 bases sitting between them. The CDR3 has 13 amino acids. CDR1 and CDR2 from the germline V gene are LNHDA and SQIVND (reference sequence). For the CDR3, the DNA is TGTGCCAGTAGGGTACGGGACTCCTACGAGCAGTACTTC. Its protein product is CASRVRDSYEQYF.

This clone came up once. The CDR3 sequence: CASSLDRSEQYF. The CDR3 DNA reads as TGTGCCAGCAGCTTAGATCGTAGCGAGCAGTACTTC. The chain is built from TRBV7-3 and TRBJ2-7; no clear D gene. Per germline, CDR1 SGHTA and CDR2 FQGTGA. The CDR3 spans 12 residues. V was shortened by 2 bases and J by 6 bases, with 8 bases between the two germline ends.

This clone appeared a single time. The chain has TRBV18 and TRBJ2-2; D is unresolved. Germline lookup yields CDR1 KGHSH and CDR2 LQKENI. Trimming stripped 10 bases from V and 6 bases from J, with 15 bases between. The length of the CDR3 is 13 residues. The CDR3 DNA is TGTGCCACCCACGAATTGGCGTCCGGGGAGCTGTTTTTT. Amino acid sequence: CATHELASGELFF.

The rearrangement uses TRBV19 and TRBJ2-2, with D maybe TRBD1 (6 bases). Germline V gene lookup returns CDR1 LNHDA and CDR2 SQIVND (reference sequence). The V gene lost 4 bases and the J gene lost 6 bases, with 15 bases spanning the gap. This CDR3 region has 15 residues. The CDR3 reads CASSTDRPMAGELFF. CDR3 bases: TGTGCCAGTAGTACAGACAGGCCGATGGCCGGGGAGCTGTTTTTT.

The rearrangement links TRBV7-8 to TRBJ2-3; TRBD2 agrees at 8 bases. This CDR3 contains 17 residues. Losses at the gene ends were 2 bases for V and 0 bases for J; bases not matched to a gene: 7. Looked up from germline, CDR1 is SGHVS and CDR2 is FQNEAQ. CDR3: CASSLSGGWTSTDTQYF. CDR3 DNA: TGTGCCAGCAGCTTAAGCGGGGGTTGGACTAGCACAGATACGCAGTATTTT.

The CDR3 protein is CASTTPNRARSGYTF. CDR3 in DNA: TGTGCCAGTACCACCCCCAACAGAGCTCGATCGGGCTACACCTTC. J is TRBJ1-2 and V is TRBV19; D remains unclear. The CDR3 covers 15 residues. Germline CDR1 LNHDA, CDR2 SQIVND (reference sequence). The V end was cut by 7 bases, the J end by 8 bases, with 23 bases between.

The chain combines TRBV6-1 with TRBJ2-7, with D tentatively TRBD2 (6 bases). Germline CDR1 MNHNS, CDR2 SASEGT. This CDR3 spans 14 amino acids. V shed 4 bases and J shed 0 bases, with 10 bases lying between them. The CDR3 region has the DNA TGTGCCAGCAGTGGGGACTGGAGCTCCTACGAGCAGTACTTC. It translates to CASSGDWSSYEQYF.